The 31 T cell receptor beta chains below were found in one sample sequenced in a study of shared clonotypes between healthy human individuals. Naive CD8 cells were CD45RO-negative, positively selected for CCR7, excluding terminally differentiated effector memory CD45RA+ cells. Produced via immunoSEQ multiplex PCR; TCRdb's table is partial and in-frame only. The table shows roughly 2,000,000 clones, with around 95% occurring only once. The sequencing input was naive CD8+ T cells from PBMCs. Receptors were obtained from a man younger than 35 in good health. Some clones in this sample may be carry-over from other donors' samples.

The chain couples TRBV5-5 to TRBJ2-7; 9 bases map to TRBD2. The CDR3 consists of 15 residues. The V and J ends lost 4 bases and 4 bases, in that order; junction bases with no gene match: 9. In germline, CDR1 is SGHKS, CDR2 YYEKEE (reference sequence). CDR3 coding DNA: TGTGCCAGCAGCGTTAGCGGGAGAATAGCGTACGAGCAGTACTTC. Protein product: CASSVSGRIAYEQYF. Filled out from reference TRBV5-5 and TRBJ2-7, the complete variable domain reads DAGVTQSPTHLIKTRGQQVTLRCSPISGHKSVSWYQQVLGQGPQFIFQYYEKEERGRGNFPDRFSARQFPNYSSELNVNALLLGDSALYLCASSVSGRIAYEQYFGPGTRLTVT.

This sequence joins TRBV27 and TRBJ2-3; D possibly corresponds to TRBD1 (7 bases). V was shortened by 5 bases and J by 4 bases, with 16 bases between the two germline ends. The germline gives CDR1 MNHEY, CDR2 SMNVEV (reference sequence). This CDR3 is built from 15 residues. CDR3 region: CASSLPGGGADTQYF. Here the CDR3 DNA reads TGTGCCAGCAGTCTCCCTGGAGGGGGCGCAGATACGCAGTATTTT.

This clone was recorded a few times. The chain couples TRBV19 to TRBJ2-7; 7 positions agree with TRBD2. The CDR3 totals 14 residues. The V and J ends lost 5 bases and 2 bases, in that order; junction bases with no gene match: 6. CDR1 and CDR2 from the germline V gene are LNHDA and SQIVND (reference sequence). This chain's CDR3 is CASSPREAPYEQYF. CDR3 sequence (DNA): TGTGCCAGTAGTCCCCGGGAGGCTCCCTACGAGCAGTACTTC.

This clone has just one count. This sequence joins TRBV5-1 and TRBJ2-3; tentatively, D is TRBD2 (5 bases). This CDR3 has 15 amino acids. Trimming removed 3 bases at V and 0 bases at J, with 11 bases between. Germline lookup yields CDR1 SGHRS and CDR2 YFSETQ. The CDR3 loop is CASSYVGGSTDTQYF. In nucleotides, the CDR3 is TGCGCCAGCAGCTACGTGGGCGGGAGCACAGATACGCAGTATTTT.

This clone was picked up one time. This sequence joins TRBV15 and TRBJ2-4; 12 nucleotides match TRBD1. V shed 8 bases, J shed 8 bases, and the junction held 4 bases outside the gene matches. Germline CDR1 LNHNV, CDR2 YYDKDF (reference sequence). This CDR3 has 13 amino acids. The CDR3 DNA sequence: TGTGCCACCGGGGACAGGGGGCGAGACATTCAGTACTTC. Amino acids: CATGDRGRDIQYF.

This clone came up a few times. At the DNA level, this CDR3 is encoded by other sequences in the same sample as well. The genes are TRBV19 and TRBJ2-7; TRBD2 matches at 7 bases. The length of the CDR3 is 13 residues. The germline V gene has CDR1 LNHDA and CDR2 SQIVND (reference sequence). The V segment lost 2 bases and the J segment 2 bases; nucleotides outside the gene matches: 0. CDR3 in DNA: TGTGCCAGTAGTATAAGCGGGACCTACGAGCAGTACTTC. Translating it yields CASSISGTYEQYF.

This clone was detected only once. V and J are TRBV9 and TRBJ2-7, with D hard to call. Germline V gene sequence: CDR1 SGDLS, CDR2 YYNGEE. CDR3 length: 11 amino acids. V was trimmed by 5 bases and J by 1 base, leaving 4 bases between them. CDR3 DNA: TGTGCCAGCAGGGGGTCCTACGAGCAGTACTTC. It specifies CASRGSYEQYF.

The J gene is TRBJ1-2, the V gene TRBV5-6, with D possibly matching TRBD1 (5 bases). V was clipped by 5 bases and J by 5 bases, with 13 bases between them. Germline CDR1 SGHDT, CDR2 YYEEEE. The CDR3 has 13 residues. The CDR3 nucleotides are TGTGCCAGCAGGGAGGGGACTGAGTATGGCTACACCTTC. This encodes CASREGTEYGYTF.

This chain links TRBV19 with TRBJ2-7; D is perhaps TRBD1 or TRBD2 (5 bases each). Germline CDR1 LNHDA, CDR2 SQIVND (reference sequence). The V and J ends lost 3 bases and 2 bases respectively, with 14 bases between them. This CDR3 contains 15 residues. Here the CDR3 DNA reads TGTGCCAGTAGTATGATGGGGACCCGGACCTACGAGCAGTACTTC. This codes for CASSMMGTRTYEQYF.

The chain links TRBV21-1 to TRBJ1-5; TRBD1 was called by the table and not checked on the DNA. TRBV21-1 is noted as a pseudogene. This CDR3 region has 16 residues. CDR3 DNA: TGTGCCAGCAGCAAAGCGCACAGGGGAGAATATCAGCCCCAGCATTTT. Encoded protein: CASSKAHRGEYQPQHF.

This chain joins TRBV18 and TRBJ2-7; 7 bases fit TRBD2. Germline V gene sequence: CDR1 KGHSH, CDR2 LQKENI. V lost 2 bases and J lost 0; bases outside the gene matches: 1. The CDR3 spans 14 residues. CDR3 protein: CASSPGGSSYEQYF. The CDR3 nucleotides read TGTGCCAGCTCACCAGGCGGGAGCTCCTACGAGCAGTACTTC.

The rearrangement links TRBV6-1 to TRBJ2-7, with 10 bases fitting TRBD1. This CDR3 region has 15 residues. V shed 4 bases, J shed 4 bases, and the junction held 7 bases outside the gene matches. Germline V gene sequence: CDR1 MNHNS, CDR2 SASEGT. The CDR3 coding sequence is TGTGCCAGCAGTGGTGGACAGGGGGGGAGATACGAGCAGTACTTC. Its protein product is CASSGGQGGRYEQYF.

The V call is TRBV29-1, the J call TRBJ2-7; D may be TRBD2 (6 bases). The CDR3 covers 13 residues. Germline loops: CDR1 SQVTM, CDR2 ANQGSEA. V gave up 6 bases and J gave up 3 bases, with 15 bases separating them. The CDR3 spells CSVTDSGFYEQYF. The CDR3 DNA reads as TGCAGCGTAACCGACAGCGGGTTCTACGAGCAGTACTTC.

J is TRBJ2-7 and V is TRBV2; D is possibly TRBD1 (6 bases). Germline-derived CDR1 and CDR2 are SNHLY and FYNNEI. V gave up 3 bases and J gave up 3 bases, with 15 bases separating them. The CDR3 covers 15 residues. The CDR3 bases are TGTGCCAGCAGTGAGCAGGGGCCCAGGGGCTACGAGCAGTACTTC. It translates to CASSEQGPRGYEQYF.

This clone has a single count. The chain employs TRBV4-1 and TRBJ2-7, with D unclear. Germline V gene sequence: CDR1 MGHRA, CDR2 YSYEKL. Trimming removed 3 bases from V and 6 bases from J, with 9 bases in between. The CDR3 totals 12 residues. The CDR3 loop reads CASSHFEVEQYF. In DNA, the CDR3 is TGCGCCAGCAGCCATTTCGAGGTCGAGCAGTACTTC.

V and J are TRBV4-1 and TRBJ2-1; 7 bases match TRBD2. The CDR3 runs to 16 residues. Losses at the gene ends were 0 bases for V and 10 bases for J; bases not matched to a gene: 12. The germline V gene encodes CDR1 MGHRA and CDR2 YSYEKL. The CDR3 loop reads CASSQDPSGLSGEQFF. In DNA, the CDR3 is TGCGCCAGCAGCCAAGATCCTAGCGGCCTATCTGGGGAGCAGTTCTTC.

The chain uses TRBV7-9 and TRBJ1-1; D uncertain. The CDR3 runs to 15 residues. V was clipped by 1 base and J by 8 bases, with 17 bases between them. The germline V gene has CDR1 SEHNR and CDR2 FQNEAQ (reference sequence). CDR3 nucleotide sequence: TGTGCCAGCAGCTTAGTCTACGGTCTGGGATCGGAAGCTTTCTTT. Translating gives CASSLVYGLGSEAFF.

J is TRBJ2-7 and V is TRBV10-1; D is unclear. Germline CDR1 and CDR2: WNHNN and SYGVQD (reference sequence). The CDR3 is 12 amino acids. The ends were cut back, 2 bases at V and 4 bases at J, with 6 bases in the middle. The CDR3, as DNA: TGCGCCAGCAGTGAGGGTCTATACGAGCAGTACTTC. Translating it yields CASSEGLYEQYF.

Notes on this clone: Different DNA sequences within this sample yield the same CDR3. The chain recombines TRBV9 with TRBJ2-4; a weak D match, TRBD2 (6 bases). V lost 0 bases and J 2 bases, leaving 9 bases between the germline ends. Germline lookup yields CDR1 SGDLS and CDR2 YYNGEE. The CDR3 extends over 15 amino acids. CDR3 residues: CASSVGGGTKNIQYF. Written as DNA, the CDR3 is TGTGCCAGCAGCGTAGGGGGAGGTACCAAAAACATTCAGTACTTC.

The rearrangement joins TRBV7-9 to TRBJ2-2; possible D gene TRBD1, 6 bases. This CDR3 contains 13 residues. Trimming stripped 8 bases from V and 4 bases from J, with 11 bases between. Germline CDR1 is SEHNR and CDR2 is FQNEAQ (reference sequence). CDR3 DNA: TGTGCCAGCCTAGGACAGCTCACCGGGGAGCTGTTTTTT. Amino acids: CASLGQLTGELFF.

The chain is built from TRBV11-2 and TRBJ2-5; 9 nucleotides agree with TRBD1. Germline CDR1 and CDR2: SGHAT and FQNNGV. The length of the CDR3 is 15 residues. The V segment lost 5 bases and the J segment 5 bases; nucleotides outside the gene matches: 9. The CDR3 sequence is CASSTGQGLIETQYF. Here the CDR3 DNA reads TGTGCCAGCAGCACGGGACAGGGTTTAATCGAGACCCAGTACTTC.

For this clone: Additional DNA sequences in this sample encode the identical CDR3. V usage is TRBV6-1 and J usage is TRBJ2-1; TRBD2 matches 11 bases. V shed 2 bases, J shed 4 bases, and the junction held 1 base outside the gene matches. The CDR3 contains 15 residues. CDR1 MNHNS and CDR2 SASEGT come from the germline V gene. The CDR3 protein is CASSELAGGYNEQFF. The CDR3 DNA follows: TGTGCCAGCAGTGAATTAGCGGGAGGGTACAATGAGCAGTTCTTC.

The V call is TRBV5-6, the J call TRBJ2-1; 8 bases map to TRBD2. V was pared by 4 bases and J by 4 bases, with 7 bases of the junction left unmatched. Looked up from germline, CDR1 is SGHDT and CDR2 is YYEEEE. The CDR3 totals 15 residues. Here the CDR3 reads CASSLTTSAYNEQFF. CDR3 DNA: TGTGCCAGCAGCCTTACGACTAGCGCTTACAATGAGCAGTTCTTC.

The chain links TRBV28 to TRBJ2-7; the D gene is possibly TRBD2 (6 bases). V shed 6 bases and J shed 2 bases, with 11 bases lying between them. Germline assignment: CDR1 MDHEN and CDR2 SYDVKM. The CDR3 is 13 residues long. Here the CDR3 DNA reads TGTGCCAGCAGGGGTCGACTAGCCTACGAGCAGTACTTC. Its protein product is CASRGRLAYEQYF.

This clone was picked up one time. J is TRBJ2-1 and V is TRBV2, with 12 positions matching TRBD2. The CDR3 runs to 17 residues. From germline, CDR1 is SNHLY and CDR2 FYNNEI. V shed 4 bases and J 8 bases; nucleotides not matched to a gene: 12. The chain's CDR3 is CASSVAQGLAGRHEQFF. CDR3 nucleotide sequence: TGTGCCAGCAGTGTGGCCCAGGGACTAGCGGGTAGACATGAGCAGTTCTTC.

Only one count was recorded for this clone. The chain uses TRBV4-1 and TRBJ2-7; 11 positions match TRBD2. V dropped 2 bases and J dropped 3; count of bases not matched to a gene: 6. The CDR3 runs to 16 residues. Germline lookup yields CDR1 MGHRA and CDR2 YSYEKL. The DNA of the CDR3 is TGCGCCAGCAGCCAACCGGGACTAGCGGCTCTCTACGAGCAGTACTTC. This codes for CASSQPGLAALYEQYF.

The chain carries TRBV19 and TRBJ1-5; TRBD1 agrees at 7 bases. Trimming cost V 11 bases and J 0 bases; bases outside gene matches: 7. CDR1 is LNHDA and CDR2 is SQIVND in the germline V gene (reference sequence). This CDR3 has 14 residues. In nucleotides, the CDR3 is TGTGCCGGTTCACAGGGGCATAGCAATCAGCCCCAGCATTTT. Protein: CAGSQGHSNQPQHF.

The chain employs TRBV12-5 and TRBJ2-3; D is ambiguous. This CDR3 has 16 residues. Germline CDR1 is LGHNT and CDR2 is FRNRAP. Trimming removed 0 bases at V and 4 bases at J, with 14 bases between. CDR3 coding DNA: TGTGCTAGTGGTTTGGTAATGTCCCCAGCCCCAGATACGCAGTATTTT. Translating it yields CASGLVMSPAPDTQYF.

The rearrangement links TRBV6-5 to TRBJ1-1, with 10 bases fitting TRBD1. The CDR3 runs to 14 residues. The germline gives CDR1 MNHEY, CDR2 SVGAGI. Trimming cost V 2 bases and J 7 bases; bases outside gene matches: 4. In DNA form, the CDR3 reads TGTGCCAGCAGTTACGGGACAGGGGTTATTGAAGCTTTCTTT. Translated, it gives CASSYGTGVIEAFF.

On this clone itself: The sample carries other DNA sequences with the same CDR3. The CDR3, as DNA: TGTGCCAGCAGTCTCCCCACAACTAATGAAAAACTGTTTTTT. It encodes CASSLPTTNEKLFF. V is TRBV28 and J is TRBJ1-4; D gene uncertain. Germline CDR1 reads MDHEN; CDR2 reads SYDVKM. CDR3 length equals 14 residues. V was clipped by 5 bases and J by 0 bases, with 7 bases between them.

Worth noting for this clone: This sample also contains other DNA sequences that code for the same CDR3. The rearrangement uses TRBV19 and TRBJ1-1; 8 nucleotides agree with TRBD1. The CDR3 consists of 13 residues. Trimming cost V 4 bases and J 5 bases; bases outside gene matches: 3. Germline lookup yields CDR1 LNHDA and CDR2 SQIVND (reference sequence). CDR3 DNA: TGTGCCAGTAGTAATACAGGGGGGACTGAAGCTTTCTTT. Translated: CASSNTGGTEAFF.